What follows are 27 T cell receptor beta chains derived from one specimen sequenced in a study of blood T cell repertoires in COVID-19. The method was immunoSEQ multiplex PCR; TCRdb's version includes in-frame clones alone and lacks a portion of them. The sample carries about 80,000 clones, 70% to 85% recorded once. The sequenced sample was peripheral blood. These receptor sequences come from a man aged 50 to 59 with active or convalescent COVID-19.

This clone occurred many times. The chain uses TRBV4-1 and TRBJ1-1, with TRBD1 as a possible D gene (6 bases). Trimming removed 4 bases from V and 2 bases from J, with 23 bases in between. Germline lookup yields CDR1 MGHRA and CDR2 YSYEKL. There are 18 residues in the CDR3. The CDR3 sequence is CASSLGRGGSTGNTEAFF. Here the CDR3 DNA reads TGCGCCAGCAGCCTCGGAAGGGGGGGCTCTACTGGTAACACTGAAGCTTTCTTT.

J is TRBJ2-3 and V is TRBV7-9, with 7 bases fitting TRBD2. The V gene's germline CDR1 is SEHNR and CDR2 FQNEAQ (reference sequence). With 4 bases clipped from V and 0 bases from J, the junction kept 13 bases outside the gene matches. The CDR3 runs to 18 residues. The DNA of the CDR3 is TGTGCCAGCAGCTCTTGGGTCGGGGGGTTAACTAGCACAGATACGCAGTATTTT. Its translation is CASSSWVGGLTSTDTQYF.

The gene calls are TRBV9 and TRBJ2-7, with D possibly being TRBD1 (8 bases). Looked up from germline, CDR1 is SGDLS and CDR2 is YYNGEE. V was trimmed by 4 bases and J by 4 bases, leaving 15 bases between them. The CDR3 is 14 amino acids. CDR3 in DNA: TGTGCCAGCAGCTTCGGACAGGGAGGGTACGAGCAGTACTTC. Protein sequence: CASSFGQGGYEQYF.

This chain links TRBV6-2 or TRBV6-3 with TRBJ2-5; D perhaps matches TRBD2 (7 bases). CDR3 length equals 15 residues. Germline V gene data show CDR1 as MNHEY and CDR2 as SVGEGT. With 6 bases removed from V and 1 base from J, the gap between germline ends came to 15 bases. The CDR3 is CASSPSGGLQETQYF. In nucleotides, the CDR3 is TGTGCCAGCAGCCCCTCGGGGGGCCTCCAAGAGACCCAGTACTTC.

This clone was detected only a few times. The chain is built from TRBV20-1 and TRBJ1-3; a possible D gene is TRBD1 (5 bases). Germline V CDR1 and CDR2: DFQATT, SNEGSKA (reference sequence). V lost 3 bases and J 3 bases, leaving 12 bases between the germline ends. CDR3 length equals 14 residues. This CDR3 reads CSASFQGSGNTIYF. The CDR3 DNA reads TGCAGTGCTAGTTTTCAGGGCAGTGGAAACACCATATATTTT.

This clone was observed a few times. This chain links TRBV4-2 with TRBJ1-5; possibly TRBD1 for D (5 bases). The CDR3 contains 14 residues. Deletions cut 2 bases from V and 5 bases from J, with 10 bases between. Germline V lookup: CDR1 LGHNA, CDR2 YNFKEQ. The chain's CDR3 is CASSQQGLDQPQHF. The CDR3 coding sequence is TGTGCCAGCAGCCAACAGGGATTGGATCAGCCCCAGCATTTT.

The table lists this clone with a count of one. The chain joins TRBV10-3 to TRBJ2-2; D gene ambiguous. Germline lookup yields CDR1 ENHRY and CDR2 SYGVKD. The CDR3 runs to 12 residues. The V gene lost 10 bases and the J gene lost 7 bases, with 13 bases spanning the gap. CDR3 sequence reads: CASSSSGGELFF. The CDR3, as DNA: TGTGCCAGTAGCTCTAGTGGCGGGGAGCTGTTTTTT.

The genes are TRBV3-1 (or the pseudogene TRBV3-2) and TRBJ2-5; TRBD1 matches 10 bases. J was trimmed by 5 bases and V by 0 bases; bases with no gene match: 0. Germline V gene lookup returns CDR1 LGHDT and CDR2 YNNKEL (reference sequence). This CDR3 is 14 amino acids long. The chain's CDR3 is CASSQEDRGETQYF. CDR3 nucleotide sequence: TGTGCCAGCAGCCAAGAGGACAGGGGGGAGACCCAGTACTTC.

This clone was seen a handful of times. The J gene is TRBJ2-5, the V gene TRBV29-1; TRBD1 is a possible D gene (6 bases). V was clipped by 8 bases and J by 7 bases, with 20 bases between them. Germline CDR1 SQVTM, CDR2 ANQGSEA. This CDR3 spans 13 amino acids. This CDR3 reads CSTRGTTQGTQYF. CDR3 nucleotide sequence: TGCAGCACTCGGGGCACCACACAGGGGACCCAGTACTTC. Using reference TRBV29-1 and TRBJ2-5 for the parts outside the CDR3, the full variable domain is SAVISQKPSRDICQRGTSLTIQCQVDSQVTMMFWYRQQPGQSLTLIATANQGSEATYESGFVIDKFPISRPNLTFSTLTVSNMSPEDSSIYLCSTRGTTQGTQYFGPGTRLLVL.

V is TRBV6-6 and J is TRBJ2-1; the D gene is possibly TRBD2 (6 bases). Germline assignment: CDR1 MNHNY and CDR2 SVGAGI (reference sequence). This CDR3 region has 17 residues. The germline V and J ends were trimmed by 5 bases and 7 bases, with 24 bases remaining between them. CDR3 residues: CASSLHYSSEAKNEQFF. The CDR3 DNA reads as TGTGCCAGCAGTCTACATTACTCTAGCGAGGCGAAGAATGAGCAGTTCTTC.

V is TRBV28 and J is TRBJ2-7, with 10 bases lining up with TRBD1. The CDR3 runs to 14 residues. Germline V gene data show CDR1 as MDHEN and CDR2 as SYDVKM. V shed 5 bases, J shed 2 bases, and the junction held 3 bases outside the gene matches. Here the CDR3 DNA reads TGTGCCAGCAGTCGGACAGGGGGAGCCTACGAGCAGTACTTC. This encodes CASSRTGGAYEQYF.

This clone was counted between two and nine times. This chain uses TRBV6-5 with TRBJ2-2, with TRBD1 matching over 7 bases. This CDR3 is built from 15 residues. Looked up from germline, CDR1 is MNHEY and CDR2 is SVGAGI. The junction had 6 bases not matched to a gene; V was cut back by 5 bases and J by 3 bases. The CDR3 here is CASSTPGQYTGELFF. CDR3 in DNA: TGTGCCAGCAGTACCCCGGGACAGTACACCGGGGAGCTGTTTTTT.

CDR3 nucleotides: TGTGCCAGCAGCACTTACAGGGAGGGGAACACCGGGGAGCTGTTTTTT. Translated, it gives CASSTYREGNTGELFF. V and J are TRBV7-8 and TRBJ2-2; D possibly corresponds to TRBD2 (7 bases). The V end was cut by 5 bases, the J end by 1 base, with 14 bases between. Germline CDR1 reads SGHVS; CDR2 reads FQNEAQ. The CDR3 is 16 residues long.

This clone has a single count. The chain uses TRBV24-1 and TRBJ2-2; 7 bases fit TRBD1. V shed 4 bases, J shed 5 bases, and the junction held 9 bases outside the gene matches. The CDR3 totals 16 residues. CDR1 is KGHDR, CDR2 SFDVKD, per germline. The CDR3 is CATSDAGTVRTGELFF. CDR3 DNA sequence: TGTGCCACCAGTGACGCCGGGACAGTAAGGACCGGGGAGCTGTTTTTT.

The J gene is TRBJ2-3, the V gene TRBV3-1 (or the pseudogene TRBV3-2), with TRBD1 as a possible D gene (6 bases). In germline, CDR1 is LGHDT, CDR2 YNNKEL (reference sequence). V was cut by 4 bases and J by 0 bases, with 17 bases left in between. The CDR3 extends over 17 amino acids. CDR3 nucleotide sequence: TGTGCCAGCAGCCCCCGCCCCGGGACATTCAGCACAGATACGCAGTATTTT. Translation gives CASSPRPGTFSTDTQYF.

J is TRBJ1-5 and V is TRBV10-3; 8 nucleotides align to TRBD1. The germline CDR1 and CDR2 sequences are ENHRY and SYGVKD. The junction had 1 base not matched to a gene; V was cut back by 5 bases and J by 1 base. This CDR3 has 14 amino acids. The CDR3 DNA reads as TGTGCCATCAGTACAGGGGGGAGCAATCAGCCCCAGCATTTT. This gives the protein CAISTGGSNQPQHF.

The V call is TRBV5-4, the J call TRBJ2-7; D may be TRBD2 (5 bases). CDR1 is SGHNT, CDR2 YYREEE, per germline (reference sequence). With 4 bases removed from V and 3 bases from J, the gap between germline ends came to 8 bases. The CDR3 extends over 12 amino acids. CDR3 nucleotide sequence: TGTGCCAGCAGCGTCGGAGGCTACGAGCAGTACTTC. Its protein product is CASSVGGYEQYF.

The chain employs TRBV20-1 and TRBJ2-5; TRBD2 is a possible D gene (6 bases). CDR1 DFQATT and CDR2 SNEGSKA come from the germline V gene (reference sequence). The CDR3 covers 11 residues. V lost 5 bases, J lost 4 bases, and 8 bases lay in between. For the CDR3, the DNA is TGCAGTGCTGGGCGGGGAGAGACCCAGTACTTC. As protein: CSAGRGETQYF.

This chain joins TRBV5-1 and TRBJ1-5; 12 bases map to TRBD1. Germline CDR1 and CDR2: SGHRS and YFSETQ. The trim removed 4 bases at V and 0 bases at J, leaving 14 bases unmatched. The CDR3 sequence is 20 residues long. DNA for the CDR3: TGCGCCAGCAGCCCGGAGCCGGGACAGGGGGCGCGACATAGCAATCAGCCCCAGCATTTT. As protein: CASSPEPGQGARHSNQPQHF.

The table lists this clone with a few counts. The chain uses TRBV27 and TRBJ2-3; 11 nucleotides match TRBD1. Germline V lookup: CDR1 MNHEY, CDR2 SMNVEV (reference sequence). This CDR3 contains 14 residues. After removal of 4 bases from V and 4 bases from J, the junction contained 1 base not matched to a gene. CDR3 DNA sequence: TGTGCCAGCAGTTGGACAGGGGGCGCAGATACGCAGTATTTT. Translation: CASSWTGGADTQYF.

This clone appeared many times. The chain carries TRBV2 and TRBJ2-7; maybe TRBD1 (6 bases). Germline-derived CDR1 and CDR2 are SNHLY and FYNNEI. Trimming stripped 10 bases from V and 6 bases from J, with 19 bases between. This CDR3 has 13 residues. The CDR3 DNA is TGTGCCACCGAGGGGGACCGACCCCTCGAGCAGTACTTC. It codes for CATEGDRPLEQYF.

The CDR3 loop is CASSPPLGQGYNEQFF. In nucleotides, the CDR3 is TGTGCCAGCTCACCCCCCTTGGGACAGGGCTACAATGAGCAGTTCTTC. The chain carries TRBV18 and TRBJ2-1; 9 bases map to TRBD1. The CDR3 loop spans 16 amino acids. V lost 3 bases, J lost 3 bases, and 6 bases stayed unmatched. The germline V gene encodes CDR1 KGHSH and CDR2 LQKENI.

The DNA for the CDR3 is TGTGCCAGCAGTCCGGGACTTTCCCTGCAGTATTTT. This sequence encodes CASSPGLSLQYF. The genes are TRBV6-2 or TRBV6-3 and TRBJ2-3; perhaps TRBD2 as D (6 bases). Trimming stripped 5 bases from V and 11 bases from J, with 14 bases between. Per germline, CDR1 MNHEY and CDR2 SVGEGT. The CDR3 is 12 amino acids.

The V gene is TRBV5-4, the J gene TRBJ1-1, with TRBD1 as a possible D gene (5 bases). V dropped 4 bases and J dropped 5 bases, with 15 bases sitting between them. From germline, CDR1 is SGHNT and CDR2 YYREEE (reference sequence). The CDR3 consists of 14 residues. CDR3 in DNA: TGTGCCAGCAGCCTTGACAGAGGAAAAACTGAAGCTTTCTTT. As protein: CASSLDRGKTEAFF.

The chain has TRBV10-1 and TRBJ2-7; D call uncertain. V was cut by 7 bases and J by 3 bases, with 16 bases left in between. The germline CDR1 and CDR2 sequences are WNHNN and SYGVQD (reference sequence). CDR3 size: 14 residues. Written as DNA, the CDR3 is TGCGCCAGCAAAAACAGAACTCTTCTCTACGAGCAGTACTTC. It codes for CASKNRTLLYEQYF.

The chain recombines TRBV5-6 with TRBJ2-2, with 7 bases identical to TRBD1. V shed 5 bases and J 3 bases; nucleotides not matched to a gene: 4. The CDR3 has 14 amino acids. Germline-derived CDR1 and CDR2 are SGHDT and YYEEEE. The CDR3 DNA follows: TGTGCCAGCAGGAACAGGGGTCACACCGGGGAGCTGTTTTTT. It codes for CASRNRGHTGELFF.

The chain joins TRBV4-1 to TRBJ1-2; D unclear. V lost 0 bases and J lost 1, with 12 bases in between. This CDR3 has 16 amino acids. CDR1 and CDR2 from the germline V gene are MGHRA and YSYEKL. The CDR3 sequence: CASSQDGEGVNYGYTF. CDR3 sequence (DNA): TGCGCCAGCAGCCAAGATGGGGAGGGAGTTAACTATGGCTACACCTTC.